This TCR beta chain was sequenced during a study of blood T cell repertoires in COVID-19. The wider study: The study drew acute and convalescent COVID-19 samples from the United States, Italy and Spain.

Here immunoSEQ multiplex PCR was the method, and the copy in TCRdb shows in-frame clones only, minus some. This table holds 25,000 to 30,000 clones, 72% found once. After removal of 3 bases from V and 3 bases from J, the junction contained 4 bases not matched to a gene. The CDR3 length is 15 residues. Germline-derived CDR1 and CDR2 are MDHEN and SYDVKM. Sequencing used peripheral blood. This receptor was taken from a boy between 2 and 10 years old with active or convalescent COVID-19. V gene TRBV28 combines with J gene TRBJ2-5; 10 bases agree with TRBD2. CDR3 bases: TGTGCCAGCAGTTTGGGGGGACTAGCGAAAGAGACCCAGTACTTC. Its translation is CASSLGGLAKETQYF.